The 18 T cell receptor beta chains presented below share a single source sample, sequenced in a study of T cell changes during pregnancy in multiple sclerosis (dated 2019 in TCRdb). The library was produced with the immunoSEQ multiplex PCR assay. The table comes from immuneACCESS by way of TCRdb, which keeps in-frame sequences with V and J called. Part of the clones is missing from these tables; in studies checked, under half for an unresolved V gene and the rest for unknown reasons. Present in this sample are approximately 100,000 clones, roughly nine tenths of which were seen just once. The ten largest make up roughly 1.6% of the sample. Sequencing used peripheral blood, obtained before pregnancy. The receptor set was obtained from a female donor with multiple sclerosis, enrolled in a pregnancy study.

This clone was detected once. This rearrangement joins TRBV7-3 to TRBJ2-1; 7 nucleotides line up with TRBD2. The ends lost 2 bases at V and 10 bases at J; junction bases unmatched: 8. Germline V CDR1 and CDR2: SGHTA, FQGTGA. The CDR3 consists of 14 residues. The CDR3 is CASSLSSGAVEQFF. The CDR3 nucleotides are TGTGCCAGCAGCTTATCTAGCGGCGCGGTGGAGCAGTTCTTC.

This clone has a single count. The V and J genes are TRBV2 and TRBJ1-2; a possible D gene is TRBD1 (5 bases). CDR3 length: 14 residues. Between the trimmed V and J ends, which lost 4 bases and 4 bases, there was a span of 13 bases. Germline CDR1 reads SNHLY; CDR2 reads FYNNEI. The CDR3 DNA sequence: TGTGCCAGCAGTGGCAGGGCAGACGTCTATGGCTACACCTTC. It specifies CASSGRADVYGYTF.

The CDR3 sequence: CASSDRADTQYF. The CDR3 region has the DNA TGTGCCAGCAGTGACAGGGCAGATACGCAGTATTTT. The V call is TRBV6-5, the J call TRBJ2-3; 7 bases match TRBD1. The CDR3 has 12 residues. Unmatched junction bases numbered 0, after V lost 5 bases and J lost 4 bases. Germline V gene data show CDR1 as MNHEY and CDR2 as SVGAGI.

The V call is TRBV29-1, the J call TRBJ2-7; 8 nucleotides line up with TRBD1. J gave up 3 bases and V 6 bases, and 7 bases lay outside the gene matches. This CDR3 spans 13 amino acids. Germline V CDR1 and CDR2: SQVTM, ANQGSEA. As DNA, the CDR3 is TGCAGCGTGGAACGGACAGGGAGCTACGAGCAGTACTTC. Protein sequence: CSVERTGSYEQYF.

The chain employs TRBV2 and TRBJ2-2, with D possibly TRBD2 on 6 matching bases. CDR1 SNHLY and CDR2 FYNNEI come from the germline V gene. Trimming stripped 4 bases from V and 7 bases from J, with 7 bases between. This CDR3 spans 12 amino acids. The CDR3 region is CASSGRGGELFF. For the CDR3, the DNA is TGTGCCAGCAGTGGGCGGGGCGGGGAGCTGTTTTTT.

The chain is built from TRBV4-1 and TRBJ2-1; D unresolved. Germline V gene data show CDR1 as MGHRA and CDR2 as YSYEKL. The V end was cut by 2 bases, the J end by 4 bases, with 12 bases between. This CDR3 is built from 15 residues. In nucleotides, the CDR3 is TGCGCCAGCAGCCAAACGGTTACGGAGTACAATGAGCAGTTCTTC. This encodes CASSQTVTEYNEQFF.

This clone was counted a single time. This rearrangement joins TRBV28 to TRBJ2-3; TRBD2 aligns across 9 bases. Per the germline V gene, CDR1 is MDHEN and CDR2 is SYDVKM. V lost 8 bases to trimming and J lost 2 bases; unmatched junction nucleotides: 5. The CDR3 sequence is 14 residues long. This chain's CDR3 is CASGASGITDTQYF. The CDR3 coding sequence is TGTGCCAGCGGGGCTAGCGGGATCACAGATACGCAGTATTTT. Full variable domain (remainder filled in from reference TRBV28 and TRBJ2-3): DVKVTQSSRYLVKRTGEKVFLECVQDMDHENMFWYRQDPGLGLRLIYFSYDVKMKEKGDIPEGYSVSREKKERFSLILESASTNQTSMYLCASGASGITDTQYFGPGTRLTVL.

This clone was picked up one time. The chain carries TRBV2 and TRBJ1-5; TRBD1 is a possible D gene (6 bases). V dropped 8 bases and J dropped 7 bases, with 12 bases sitting between them. Germline CDR1 is SNHLY and CDR2 is FYNNEI. The CDR3 runs 12 residues. The DNA for the CDR3 is TGTGCCAGCGCGGGGGCCCTCCAGCCCCAGCATTTT. Its translation is CASAGALQPQHF.

The chain couples TRBV18 to TRBJ2-2; D gene unclear. Trimming took 5 bases from V and 5 from J, leaving 9 bases between them. Germline assignment: CDR1 KGHSH and CDR2 LQKENI. The CDR3 consists of 13 residues. CDR3 protein: CASSTRLTGELFF. The CDR3 coding sequence is TGTGCCAGCTCAACGCGTCTTACCGGGGAGCTGTTTTTT.

The chain joins TRBV28 to TRBJ1-2; 8 bases are a match to TRBD1. Per germline, CDR1 MDHEN and CDR2 SYDVKM. The CDR3 contains 17 residues. V lost 2 bases, J lost 1 base, and 9 bases stayed unmatched. Here the CDR3 reads CASSLIGPGGFNYGYTF. CDR3 nucleotides: TGTGCCAGCAGTTTAATCGGGCCAGGGGGCTTTAACTATGGCTACACCTTC.

V usage is TRBV5-4 and J usage is TRBJ2-7; 10 bases fit TRBD2. This CDR3 is built from 15 residues. V gave up 0 bases and J gave up 2 bases; unmatched junction bases: 2. Germline V gene sequence: CDR1 SGHNT, CDR2 YYREEE (reference sequence). The CDR3 sequence is CASSLGLAGAYEQYF. CDR3 coding DNA: TGTGCCAGCAGCTTGGGGCTAGCGGGAGCCTACGAGCAGTACTTC.

The J gene is TRBJ1-4, the V gene TRBV19; a weak D match, TRBD1 (5 bases). Germline V CDR1 and CDR2: LNHDA, SQIVND (reference sequence). The CDR3 runs to 14 residues. Trimming removed 10 bases from V and 0 bases from J, with 12 bases in between. The CDR3 coding sequence is TGTGCCATAGGGGAAGGAGCAACTAATGAAAAACTGTTTTTT. Amino acid sequence: CAIGEGATNEKLFF.

The sample holds a few counts of this clone. The J gene is TRBJ1-2, the V gene TRBV11-2, with 11 bases matching TRBD1. The CDR3 is 13 residues long. V was pared by 3 bases and J by 7 bases, with 1 base of the junction left unmatched. The germline V gene has CDR1 SGHAT and CDR2 FQNNGV. This CDR3 reads CASSLGQGVGYTF. The CDR3, as DNA: TGTGCCAGCAGCTTGGGACAGGGGGTTGGCTACACCTTC.

A word on this clone: One end of the junction varies from germline; a read error may be responsible. This chain uses TRBV5-6 with TRBJ2-5, with D perhaps matching TRBD2 (5 bases). Germline CDR1 SGHDT, CDR2 YYEEEE. The CDR3 covers 15 residues. The CDR3 here is CASSQTPGGQGTQYF. The DNA of the CDR3 is TGTGCCAGCAGCCAGACCCCAGGCGGGCAAGGGACCCAGTACTTC.

V is TRBV10-3 and J is TRBJ1-2; D call uncertain. The CDR3 length is 14 residues. In germline, CDR1 is ENHRY, CDR2 SYGVKD. Trimming left V 2 bases short and J 2 bases short, with 9 bases between. The CDR3 sequence is CAISENGVNYGYTF. For the CDR3, the DNA is TGTGCCATCAGTGAGAATGGAGTGAACTATGGCTACACCTTC.

The CDR3 nucleotides read TGTGCCAGCAGCCGAGGACTAGCGGGACCCTACAATGAGCAGTTCTTC. Amino acid sequence: CASSRGLAGPYNEQFF. The gene calls are TRBV11-2 and TRBJ2-1; 12 bases agree with TRBD2. The germline V gene encodes CDR1 SGHAT and CDR2 FQNNGV. Trimming cost V 5 bases and J 2 bases; bases outside gene matches: 4. The CDR3 is 16 residues long.

The V and J genes are TRBV2 and TRBJ1-1, with D hard to call. Between the trimmed V and J ends, which lost 0 bases and 1 base, there was a span of 9 bases. The CDR3 spans 15 residues. Germline lookup yields CDR1 SNHLY and CDR2 FYNNEI. The CDR3 DNA follows: TGTGCCAGCAGTGAAGCGGGCAGAAAGAACACTGAAGCTTTCTTT. Residues: CASSEAGRKNTEAFF.

V usage is TRBV4-1 and J usage is TRBJ2-5; 7 nucleotides line up with TRBD2. J was trimmed by 8 bases and V by 4 bases; bases with no gene match: 10. Germline assignment: CDR1 MGHRA and CDR2 YSYEKL. This CDR3 spans 14 amino acids. CDR3 DNA sequence: TGCGCCAGCAGCCCTCCGGAGCCGGGACTAACCCAGTACTTC. Translating gives CASSPPEPGLTQYF.